These 23 T cell receptor beta chains originate from one sample sequenced in a study of PD-1 blockade in mismatch repair-deficient tumors. Assay used: immunoSEQ multiplex PCR; TCRdb lists only in-frame clones, some missing. The table records over 100,000 clones, about 80% of them present only once. The sample in question was peripheral blood, obtained 60 to 65 weeks after starting pembrolizumab. These receptors all stem from an adult with mismatch repair-deficient cancer.

The chain couples TRBV5-6 to TRBJ1-5, with D tentatively TRBD1 (6 bases). The V end lost 4 bases, the J end lost 2 bases, and 13 bases lay between the germline ends. This CDR3 has 15 residues. Germline-derived CDR1 and CDR2 are SGHDT and YYEEEE. CDR3 coding DNA: TGTGCCAGCAGCACCAGGGGTATGGGCAATCAGCCCCAGCATTTT. This sequence encodes CASSTRGMGNQPQHF.

This clone was seen a few times. The chain joins TRBV6-1 to TRBJ2-3; D is unclear. Trimming pared 7 bases from V and 6 bases from J, leaving 8 bases between. Germline V gene data show CDR1 as MNHNS and CDR2 as SASEGT. CDR3 length: 11 residues. As DNA, the CDR3 is TGTGCCAGCACCGCGTCTGATACGCAGTATTTT. Its translation is CASTASDTQYF.

This chain uses TRBV28 with TRBJ2-5; TRBD1 matches 10 bases. There are 14 residues in the CDR3. The germline gives CDR1 MDHEN, CDR2 SYDVKM. Trimming took 5 bases from V and 4 from J; bases not matched to a gene: 4. The CDR3 loop is CASSRQGARETQYF. In DNA, the CDR3 is TGTGCCAGCAGTCGACAGGGGGCGCGAGAGACCCAGTACTTC.

The V gene is TRBV7-6, the J gene TRBJ1-1, with 7 bases that match TRBD1. The CDR3 is made up of 16 amino acids. Germline values: CDR1 SGHVS, CDR2 FNYEAQ. V shed 0 bases and J 0 bases; nucleotides not matched to a gene: 4. The CDR3 nucleotides read TGTGCCAGCAGCTTAGCTTCTGACAGGGTGAACACTGAAGCTTTCTTT. Residues: CASSLASDRVNTEAFF. Filled out from reference TRBV7-6 and TRBJ1-1, the complete variable domain reads GAGVSQSPRYKVTKRGQDVALRCDPISGHVSLYWYRQALGQGPEFLTYFNYEAQQDKSGLPNDRFSAERPEGSISTLTIQRTEQRDSAMYRCASSLASDRVNTEAFFGQGTRLTVV.

The genes are TRBV14 and TRBJ2-1; 9 nucleotides match TRBD2. The CDR3 spans 14 residues. Per germline, CDR1 SGHDN and CDR2 FVKESK. V lost 8 bases, J lost 0 bases, and 2 bases stayed unmatched. CDR3 sequence: CASGSGSSYNEQFF. The CDR3 nucleotides are TGTGCCAGCGGTAGCGGGAGCTCCTACAATGAGCAGTTCTTC.

The chain is built from TRBV5-8 and TRBJ2-1; 9 bases match TRBD2. CDR1 is SGHTS, CDR2 YDEGEE, per germline. Germline trimming cut 0 bases from V and 8 bases from J; bases unmatched to any gene: 9. This CDR3 has 16 residues. The CDR3 region has the DNA TGTGCCAGCAGCTTGGATCGCGGGAGGGTGGATGATGAGCAGTTCTTC. It codes for CASSLDRGRVDDEQFF. Looking up the rest from reference TRBV5-8 and TRBJ2-1 gives the full variable domain: EAGVTQSPTHLIKTRGQQATLRCSPISGHTSVYWYQQALGLGLQFLLWYDEGEERNRGNFPPRFSGRQFPNYSSELNVNALELEDSALYLCASSLDRGRVDDEQFFGPGTRLTVL.

The rearrangement uses TRBV11-3 and TRBJ1-1, with TRBD1 as a possible D gene (5 bases). The CDR3 loop spans 14 amino acids. Trimming took off 5 bases at V and 3 bases at J, with 13 bases between the two ends. Germline V gene sequence: CDR1 SGHNT, CDR2 YENEEA. The CDR3 spells CASSRRGGDTEAFF. In DNA, the CDR3 is TGTGCCAGCAGCCGAAGGGGAGGGGACACTGAAGCTTTCTTT.

The chain combines TRBV9 with TRBJ2-1; 7 nucleotides align to TRBD2. Germline assignment: CDR1 SGDLS and CDR2 YYNGEE. V was clipped by 3 bases and J by 8 bases; unmatched bases: 11. The CDR3 covers 15 residues. The CDR3 nucleotides read TGTGCCAGCAGCGGGCCTCGGGCGGGAGTCGATGAGCAGTTCTTC. Its translation: CASSGPRAGVDEQFF.

The chain links TRBV5-1 to TRBJ2-4; D is uncertain. The V end lost 0 bases, the J end lost 4 bases, and 14 bases lay between the germline ends. The germline V gene encodes CDR1 SGHRS and CDR2 YFSETQ. The CDR3 runs 16 residues. As DNA, the CDR3 is TGCGCCAGCAGCTTGGATTACAGCTTGGGGAAAAACATTCAGTACTTC. Translation: CASSLDYSLGKNIQYF.

This chain connects TRBV7-8 to TRBJ1-1; D remains unclear. The germline CDR1 and CDR2 sequences are SGHVS and FQNEAQ. This CDR3 contains 14 residues. Between the trimmed V and J ends, which lost 5 bases and 2 bases, there was a span of 12 bases. CDR3 nucleotide sequence: TGTGCCAGCAGCCCGAGACCCACTAACACTGAAGCTTTCTTT. Translated, it gives CASSPRPTNTEAFF.

This clone was seen a single time. The chain couples TRBV29-1 to TRBJ2-2; D not certain. Trimming removed 1 base from V and 6 bases from J, with 3 bases in between. This CDR3 region has 11 residues. Germline CDR1 is SQVTM and CDR2 is ANQGSEA. The CDR3 protein is CSVEGAGELFF. The CDR3 DNA reads TGCAGCGTTGAAGGGGCCGGGGAGCTGTTTTTT.

The rearrangement uses TRBV6-6 and TRBJ2-5; the match to TRBD1 covers 8 bases. The CDR3 loop spans 15 amino acids. V dropped 5 bases and J dropped 7; count of bases not matched to a gene: 12. Germline CDR1 is MNHNY and CDR2 is SVGAGI (reference sequence). The chain's CDR3 is CASSNNAGGPGTQYF. The CDR3 nucleotides read TGTGCCAGCAGTAACAATGCAGGGGGCCCGGGGACCCAGTACTTC.

The chain uses TRBV28 and TRBJ1-1; the match to TRBD1 covers 8 bases. The ends lost 8 bases at V and 6 bases at J; junction bases unmatched: 8. CDR1 is MDHEN and CDR2 is SYDVKM in the germline V gene. This CDR3 is built from 13 residues. CDR3 sequence reads: CASENRGWAEAFF. For the CDR3, the DNA is TGTGCCAGCGAAAACAGGGGGTGGGCTGAAGCTTTCTTT.

V gene TRBV30 combines with J gene TRBJ1-4; the D gene is possibly TRBD1 (6 bases). This CDR3 has 11 residues. Per germline, CDR1 GTSNPN and CDR2 SVGIG (reference sequence). Trimming removed 4 bases from V and 7 bases from J, with 7 bases in between. The CDR3 DNA reads TGTGCCTGGAAAGGGGGTGAAAAACTGTTTTTT. Its translation: CAWKGGEKLFF. Full variable domain (missing parts from reference TRBV30 and TRBJ1-4): SQTIHQWPATLVQPVGSPLSLECTVEGTSNPNLYWYRQAAGRGLQLLFYSVGIGQISSEVPQNLSASRPQDRQFILSSKKLLLSDSGFYLCAWKGGEKLFFGSGTQLSVL.

The V gene is TRBV6-5, the J gene TRBJ2-1, with 8 bases that match TRBD1. The CDR3 contains 13 residues. With 5 bases clipped from V and 8 bases from J, the junction kept 5 bases outside the gene matches. Germline V gene lookup returns CDR1 MNHEY and CDR2 SVGAGI. The CDR3 sequence is CASSRQGRDEQFF. CDR3 DNA: TGTGCCAGCAGTAGACAGGGGCGCGATGAGCAGTTCTTC.

This clone was observed a few times. The same CDR3 can be traced to other DNA sequences in this sample. V is TRBV6-1 and J is TRBJ1-5, with D unclear. V shed 6 bases and J shed 1 base, with 4 bases lying between them. Germline values: CDR1 MNHNS, CDR2 SASEGT. This CDR3 region has 12 residues. The CDR3 nucleotides read TGTGCCAGCAGGGACAGCAATCAGCCCCAGCATTTT. This translates into CASRDSNQPQHF.

The gene calls are TRBV2 and TRBJ1-5; no firm D call. V lost 5 bases to trimming and J lost 0 bases, with 8 bases between them. This CDR3 has 14 amino acids. Germline CDR1 and CDR2: SNHLY and FYNNEI. CDR3 amino acids: CASSKEYSNQPQHF. DNA of the CDR3: TGTGCCAGCAGTAAGGAGTATAGCAATCAGCCCCAGCATTTT.

The chain joins TRBV5-1 to TRBJ1-2; D may be TRBD1 (6 bases). The V gene lost 6 bases and the J gene lost 6 bases, with 27 bases spanning the gap. Germline V gene lookup returns CDR1 SGHRS and CDR2 YFSETQ. The CDR3 covers 17 residues. The CDR3 DNA reads as TGCGCCAGCACTCTGGAGGATTACAGGGCCTCGGAGGATGGCTACACCTTC. Its translation: CASTLEDYRASEDGYTF.

This clone has a handful of counts. This chain connects TRBV5-4 to TRBJ2-1, with D possibly matching TRBD1 (6 bases). Germline V lookup: CDR1 SGHNT, CDR2 YYREEE (reference sequence). V lost 5 bases, J lost 9 bases, and 15 bases lay in between. The CDR3 contains 13 residues. The CDR3 spells CASRLQGRGEQFF. CDR3 sequence (DNA): TGTGCCAGCAGACTACAGGGACGGGGTGAGCAGTTCTTC. Using reference TRBV5-4 and TRBJ2-1 for the parts outside the CDR3, the full variable domain is ETGVTQSPTHLIKTRGQQVTLRCSSQSGHNTVSWYQQALGQGPQFIFQYYREEENGRGNFPPRFSGLQFPNYSSELNVNALELDDSALYLCASRLQGRGEQFFGPGTRLTVL.

This sequence joins TRBV7-8 and TRBJ2-7, with a possible D match to TRBD2 (6 bases). The V end lost 9 bases, the J end lost 7 bases, and 19 bases lay between the germline ends. In germline, CDR1 is SGHVS, CDR2 FQNEAQ. CDR3 length: 13 residues. The CDR3 loop reads CASIAETRGEQYF. The DNA of the CDR3 is TGTGCCAGTATAGCGGAAACCCGAGGGGAGCAGTACTTC. Full variable domain (outside the CDR3, taken from reference TRBV7-8 and TRBJ2-7): GAGVSQSPRYKVAKRGQDVALRCDPISGHVSLFWYQQALGQGPEFLTYFQNEAQLDKSGLPSDRFFAERPEGSVSTLKIQRTQQEDSAVYLCASIAETRGEQYFGPGTRLTVT.

The rearrangement uses TRBV19 and TRBJ2-2; 8 positions match TRBD2. The germline V gene encodes CDR1 LNHDA and CDR2 SQIVND (reference sequence). V gave up 0 bases and J gave up 2 bases; unmatched junction bases: 5. The CDR3 loop spans 17 amino acids. The CDR3 is CASSIDLAGGNTGELFF. As DNA, the CDR3 is TGTGCCAGTAGTATAGATCTTGCGGGGGGCAACACCGGGGAGCTGTTTTTT.

This clone occurred a few times. The chain is built from TRBV7-2 and TRBJ2-1; D is perhaps TRBD2 (6 bases). V lost 5 bases and J lost 3, with 11 bases in between. CDR1 and CDR2 (germline): SGHTA, FQGNSA. The CDR3 is made up of 14 amino acids. CDR3 residues: CASSPSAHYNEQFF. CDR3 sequence (DNA): TGTGCCAGCAGCCCTAGCGCACACTACAATGAGCAGTTCTTC. The entire variable domain, with the rest obtained from reference TRBV7-2 and TRBJ2-1, is as follows: GAGVSQSPSNKVTEKGKDVELRCDPISGHTALYWYRQSLGQGLEFLIYFQGNSAPDKSGLPSDRFSAERTGGSVSTLTIQRTQQEDSAVYLCASSPSAHYNEQFFGPGTRLTVL.

The chain combines TRBV7-2 with TRBJ1-4; D is undetermined. CDR3 length equals 16 residues. Germline lookup yields CDR1 SGHTA and CDR2 FQGNSA. V dropped 4 bases and J dropped 0 bases, with 12 bases sitting between them. This CDR3 is CASSSYGIATNEKLFF. In DNA form, the CDR3 reads TGTGCCAGCAGCTCCTACGGGATCGCAACTAATGAAAAACTGTTTTTT.